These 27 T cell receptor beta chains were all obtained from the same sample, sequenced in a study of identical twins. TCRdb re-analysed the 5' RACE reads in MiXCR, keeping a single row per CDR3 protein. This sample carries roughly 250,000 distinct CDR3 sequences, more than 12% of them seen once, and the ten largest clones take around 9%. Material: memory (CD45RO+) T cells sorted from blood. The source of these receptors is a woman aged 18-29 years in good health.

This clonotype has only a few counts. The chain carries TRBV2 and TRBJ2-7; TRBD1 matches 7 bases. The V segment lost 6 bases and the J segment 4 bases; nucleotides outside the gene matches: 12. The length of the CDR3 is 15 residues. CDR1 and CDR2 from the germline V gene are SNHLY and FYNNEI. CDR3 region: CASSLEGGREYEQYF. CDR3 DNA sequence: TGTGCCAGCAGCTTAGAAGGGGGCAGGGAGTACGAGCAGTACTTC.

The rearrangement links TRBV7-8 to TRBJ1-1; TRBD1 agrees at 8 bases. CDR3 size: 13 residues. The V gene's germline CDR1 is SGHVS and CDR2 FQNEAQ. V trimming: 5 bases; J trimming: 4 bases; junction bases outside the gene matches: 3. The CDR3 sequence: CASSRTGGTEAFF. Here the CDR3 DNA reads TGTGCCAGCAGCCGAACAGGGGGCACTGAAGCTTTCTTT.

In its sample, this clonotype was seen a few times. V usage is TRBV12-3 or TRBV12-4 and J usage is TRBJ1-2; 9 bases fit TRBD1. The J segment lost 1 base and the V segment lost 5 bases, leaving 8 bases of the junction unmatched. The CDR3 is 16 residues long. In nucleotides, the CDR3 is TGTGCCAGCAGTCCTCCGGGACAGGGAATTAACTATGGCTACACCTTC. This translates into CASSPPGQGINYGYTF.

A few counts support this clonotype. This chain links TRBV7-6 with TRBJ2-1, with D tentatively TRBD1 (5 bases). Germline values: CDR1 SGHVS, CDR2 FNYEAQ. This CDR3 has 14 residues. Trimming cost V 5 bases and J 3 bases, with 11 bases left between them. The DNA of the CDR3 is TGTGCCAGCAGCCTAGGGGCAGTCTACAATGAGCAGTTCTTC. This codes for CASSLGAVYNEQFF.

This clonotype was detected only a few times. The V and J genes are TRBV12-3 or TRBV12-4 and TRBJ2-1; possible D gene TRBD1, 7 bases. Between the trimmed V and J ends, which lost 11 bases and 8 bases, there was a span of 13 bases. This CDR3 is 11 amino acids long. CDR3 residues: CAGARGDEQFF. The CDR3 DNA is TGTGCCGGGGCCAGGGGGGATGAGCAGTTCTTC.

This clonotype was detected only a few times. The CDR3 DNA reads TGCAGTGCTATCCCCCCCGGGACAGCTGTCCTCGAGCAGTACTTC. It encodes CSAIPPGTAVLEQYF. The V gene is TRBV20-1, the J gene TRBJ2-7; 7 bases line up with TRBD1. J gave up 6 bases and V 4 bases, and 15 bases lay outside the gene matches. Germline lookup yields CDR1 DFQATT and CDR2 SNEGSKA (reference sequence). The CDR3 spans 15 residues.

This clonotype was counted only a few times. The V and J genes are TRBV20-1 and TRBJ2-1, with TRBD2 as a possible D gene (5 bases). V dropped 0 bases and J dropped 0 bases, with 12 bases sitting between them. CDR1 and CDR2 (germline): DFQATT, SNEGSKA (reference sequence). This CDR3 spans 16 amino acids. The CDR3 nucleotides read TGCAGTGCTAGAGATCCCCGGGATCCCTCCTACAATGAGCAGTTCTTC. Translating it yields CSARDPRDPSYNEQFF.

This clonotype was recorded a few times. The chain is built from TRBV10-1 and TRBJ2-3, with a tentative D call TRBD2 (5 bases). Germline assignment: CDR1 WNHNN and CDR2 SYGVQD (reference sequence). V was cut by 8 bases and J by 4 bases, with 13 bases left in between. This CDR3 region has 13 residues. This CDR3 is CASSWGVADTQYF. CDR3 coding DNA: TGCGCCAGCTCTTGGGGAGTGGCAGATACGCAGTATTTT.

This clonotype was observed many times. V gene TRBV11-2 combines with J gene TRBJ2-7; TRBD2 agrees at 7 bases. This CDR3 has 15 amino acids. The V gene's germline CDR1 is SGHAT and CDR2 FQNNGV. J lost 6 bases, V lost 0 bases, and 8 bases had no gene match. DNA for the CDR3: TGTGCCAGCAGCTTAGAGGCGGGAGTGAATGGCGAGCAGTACTTC. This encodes CASSLEAGVNGEQYF.

The CDR3 DNA follows: TGCGCCAGCAGTGACAGGGACGGGGCAGATACGCAGTATTTT. It is translated as CASSDRDGADTQYF. The rearrangement links TRBV10-2 to TRBJ2-3; TRBD1 or TRBD2 may be the D gene (5 bases each). The length of the CDR3 is 14 residues. Between the trimmed V and J ends, which lost 3 bases and 4 bases, there was a span of 11 bases. Germline assignment: CDR1 WSHSY and CDR2 SAAADI.

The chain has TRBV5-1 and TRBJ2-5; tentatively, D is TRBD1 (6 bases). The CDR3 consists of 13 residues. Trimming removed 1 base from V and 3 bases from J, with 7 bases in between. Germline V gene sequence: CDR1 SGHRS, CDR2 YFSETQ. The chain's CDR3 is CASSLRDKETQYF. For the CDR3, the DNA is TGCGCCAGCAGCTTGAGGGACAAAGAGACCCAGTACTTC.

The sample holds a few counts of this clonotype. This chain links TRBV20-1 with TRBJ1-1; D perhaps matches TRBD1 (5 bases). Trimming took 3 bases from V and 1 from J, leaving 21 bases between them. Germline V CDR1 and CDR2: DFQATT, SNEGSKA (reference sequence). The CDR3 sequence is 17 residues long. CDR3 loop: CSARSASLGGGNTEAFF. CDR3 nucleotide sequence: TGCAGTGCTAGGAGCGCCTCTCTTGGGGGTGGGAACACTGAAGCTTTCTTT.

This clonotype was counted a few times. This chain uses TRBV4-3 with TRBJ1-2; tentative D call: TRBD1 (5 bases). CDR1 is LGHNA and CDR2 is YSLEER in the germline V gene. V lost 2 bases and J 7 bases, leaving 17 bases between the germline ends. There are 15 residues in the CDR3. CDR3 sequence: CASSQIGGEFGGYTF. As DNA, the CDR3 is TGCGCCAGCAGCCAAATCGGGGGAGAGTTTGGTGGCTACACCTTC.

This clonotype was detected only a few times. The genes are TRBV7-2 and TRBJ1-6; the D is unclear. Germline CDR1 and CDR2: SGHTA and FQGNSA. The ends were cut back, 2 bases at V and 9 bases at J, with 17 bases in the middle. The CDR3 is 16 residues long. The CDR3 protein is CASSLSLGGSGSPLHF. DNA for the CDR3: TGTGCCAGCAGCTTAAGCTTGGGCGGATCCGGTTCACCCCTCCACTTT.

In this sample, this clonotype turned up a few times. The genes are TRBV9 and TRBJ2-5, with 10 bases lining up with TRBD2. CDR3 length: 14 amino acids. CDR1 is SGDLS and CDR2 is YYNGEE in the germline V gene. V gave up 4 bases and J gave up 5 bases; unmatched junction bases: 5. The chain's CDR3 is CASSRAGGSETQYF. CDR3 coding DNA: TGTGCCAGCAGCAGAGCGGGGGGGAGCGAGACCCAGTACTTC.

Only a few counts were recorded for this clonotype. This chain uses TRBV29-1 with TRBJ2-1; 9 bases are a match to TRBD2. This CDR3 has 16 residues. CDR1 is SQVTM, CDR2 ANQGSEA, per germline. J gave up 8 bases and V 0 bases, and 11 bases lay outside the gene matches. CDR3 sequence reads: CSVEDRLGTSSDEQFF. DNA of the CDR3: TGCAGCGTTGAAGATCGATTGGGGACTAGCTCAGATGAGCAGTTCTTC.

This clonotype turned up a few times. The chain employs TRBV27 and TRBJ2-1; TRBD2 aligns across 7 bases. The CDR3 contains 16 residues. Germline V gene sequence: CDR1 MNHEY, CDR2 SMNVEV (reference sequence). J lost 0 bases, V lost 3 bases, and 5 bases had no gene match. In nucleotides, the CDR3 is TGTGCCAGCAGTTTTGCTCTAGCGGACTCCTACAATGAGCAGTTCTTC. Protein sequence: CASSFALADSYNEQFF.

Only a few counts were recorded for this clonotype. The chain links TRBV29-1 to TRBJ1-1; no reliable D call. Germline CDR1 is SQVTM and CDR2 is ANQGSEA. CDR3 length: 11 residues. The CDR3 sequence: CCGGENTEAFF. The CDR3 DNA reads TGCTGTGGCGGGGAGAACACTGAAGCTTTCTTT. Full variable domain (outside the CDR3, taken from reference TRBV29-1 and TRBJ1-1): SAVISQKPSRDICQRGTSLTIQCQVDSQVTMMFWYRQQPGQSLTLIATANQGSEATYESGFVIDKFPISRPNLTFSTLTVSNMSPEDSSIYLCCGGENTEAFFGQGTRLTVV.

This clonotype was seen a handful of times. CDR3 sequence: CASSYVGTSGRLGEQYF. The DNA for the CDR3 is TGTGCCAGCAGTTATGTAGGGACTAGCGGGAGGTTGGGCGAGCAGTACTTC. V usage is TRBV6-5 and J usage is TRBJ2-7, with 15 bases lining up with TRBD2. The length of the CDR3 is 17 residues. Germline lookup yields CDR1 MNHEY and CDR2 SVGAGI. The junction had 9 bases not matched to a gene; V was cut back by 3 bases and J by 6 bases.

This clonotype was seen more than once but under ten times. The CDR3: CASSFIRGGQPQHF. The CDR3 DNA follows: TGTGCCAGCAGCTTCATAAGGGGCGGGCAGCCCCAGCATTTT. The chain carries TRBV7-8 and TRBJ1-5; maybe TRBD1 (5 bases). This CDR3 has 14 residues. Germline-derived CDR1 and CDR2 are SGHVS and FQNEAQ. V lost 3 bases and J 7 bases, leaving 13 bases between the germline ends. Filled out from reference TRBV7-8 and TRBJ1-5, the complete variable domain reads GAGVSQSPRYKVAKRGQDVALRCDPISGHVSLFWYQQALGQGPEFLTYFQNEAQLDKSGLPSDRFFAERPEGSVSTLKIQRTQQEDSAVYLCASSFIRGGQPQHFGDGTRLSIL.

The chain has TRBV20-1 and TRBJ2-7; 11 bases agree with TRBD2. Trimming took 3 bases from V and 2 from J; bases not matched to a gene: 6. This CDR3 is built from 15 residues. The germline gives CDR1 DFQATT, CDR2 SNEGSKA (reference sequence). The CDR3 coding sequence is TGCAGTGCTAGTGAAGGGACTAGCGGAACCTACGAGCAGTACTTC. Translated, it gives CSASEGTSGTYEQYF.

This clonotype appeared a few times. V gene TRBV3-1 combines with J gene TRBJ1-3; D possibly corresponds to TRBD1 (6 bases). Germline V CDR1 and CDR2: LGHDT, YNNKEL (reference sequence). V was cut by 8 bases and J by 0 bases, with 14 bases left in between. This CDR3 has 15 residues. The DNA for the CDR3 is TGTGCCAGCGGGGACGGACAGTACTCTGGAAACACCATATATTTT. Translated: CASGDGQYSGNTIYF.

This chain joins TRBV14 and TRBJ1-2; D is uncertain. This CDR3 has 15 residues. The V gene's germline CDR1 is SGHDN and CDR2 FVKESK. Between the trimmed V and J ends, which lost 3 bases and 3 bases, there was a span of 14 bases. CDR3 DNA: TGTGCCAGCAGCCAGGGAGCAGGAGGAGACTATGGCTACACCTTC. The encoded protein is CASSQGAGGDYGYTF. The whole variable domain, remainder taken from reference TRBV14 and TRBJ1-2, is EAGVTQFPSHSVIEKGQTVTLRCDPISGHDNLYWYRRVMGKEIKFLLHFVKESKQDESGMPNNRFLAERTGGTYSTLKVQPAELEDSGVYFCASSQGAGGDYGYTFGSGTRLTVV.

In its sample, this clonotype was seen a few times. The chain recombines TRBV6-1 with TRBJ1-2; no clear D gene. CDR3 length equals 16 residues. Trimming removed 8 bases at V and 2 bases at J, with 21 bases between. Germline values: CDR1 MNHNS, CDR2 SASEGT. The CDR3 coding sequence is TGTGCCAGCCGGCGGGCAGGCGCCGACTCGAACTATGGCTACACCTTC. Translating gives CASRRAGADSNYGYTF.

The CDR3 region is CASSLGDRVNTIYF. Here the CDR3 DNA reads TGTGCCAGCAGCCTAGGGGACAGGGTGAACACCATATATTTT. The chain is built from TRBV12-3 or TRBV12-4 and TRBJ1-3; TRBD1 matches 9 bases. The CDR3 loop spans 14 amino acids. V shed 6 bases, J shed 7 bases, and the junction held 7 bases outside the gene matches.

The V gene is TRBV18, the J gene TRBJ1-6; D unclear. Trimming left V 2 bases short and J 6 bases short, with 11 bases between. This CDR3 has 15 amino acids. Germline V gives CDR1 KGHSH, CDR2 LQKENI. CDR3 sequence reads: CASSPSGAGNSPLHF. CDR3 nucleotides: TGTGCCAGCTCACCATCAGGCGCCGGTAATTCACCCCTCCACTTT. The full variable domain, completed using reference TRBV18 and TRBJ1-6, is NAGVMQNPRHLVRRRGQEARLRCSPMKGHSHVYWYRQLPEEGLKFMVYLQKENIIDESGMPKERFSAEFPKEGPSILRIQQVVRGDSAAYFCASSPSGAGNSPLHFGNGTRLTVT.

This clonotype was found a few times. The CDR3 DNA sequence: TGTGCCAGCAGCCCAGTCGGATTTAACTATGGCTACACCTTC. Its protein product is CASSPVGFNYGYTF. The rearrangement joins TRBV12-3 or TRBV12-4 to TRBJ1-2; D call uncertain. V was trimmed by 6 bases and J by 1 base, leaving 12 bases between them. The CDR3 covers 14 residues.